The source of this T cell receptor (beta chain) is a study of cytomegalovirus exposure and HLA in healthy donors. PCR employed 60 Vbeta and 13 Jbeta primers. Measured with immunoSEQ multiplex PCR; TCRdb has only the in-frame clones, and not every one. This sample has some 130,000 clones, with roughly three quarters found just once. CDR3 size: 15 residues. Germline values: CDR1 MNHEY, CDR2 SVGAGI. V was cut by 0 bases and J by 4 bases, with 12 bases left in between. Sequencing used PBMCs. V gene TRBV6-5 combines with J gene TRBJ1-2, with D tentatively TRBD1 (5 bases). The clonotype was recovered from a man aged 35 to 55 in good health and CMV-seronegative. For the CDR3, the DNA is TGTGCCAGCAGTTACTCACGCGGGGGGGGCTATGGCTACACCTTC. It yields the protein CASSYSRGGGYGYTF.